A single sample gave rise to the 11 T cell receptor beta chains below, sequenced in a study of Tregs in tolerant kidney transplant recipients. Related graft donors supplied nonmyeloablative bone marrow transplants, and mixed chimerism was transient. Assay used: immunoSEQ multiplex PCR; TCRdb lists only in-frame clones, some missing. The table has tens of thousands of clones, approximately 94% seen once. The sample here was CD4+ T cells from blood (PBMCs), taken 12 months after the transplant. These TCRs come from a human patient who received a combined kidney and bone marrow transplant. The T cells may partly be graft donor cells.

V gene TRBV7-9 combines with J gene TRBJ2-5; D possibly corresponds to TRBD1 (6 bases). This CDR3 contains 15 residues. Germline CDR1 and CDR2: SEHNR and FQNEAQ (reference sequence). V lost 3 bases and J 0 bases, leaving 11 bases between the germline ends. The CDR3 reads CASSFNQGNQETQYF. CDR3 DNA sequence: TGTGCCAGCAGCTTCAATCAGGGGAACCAAGAGACCCAGTACTTC.

The rearrangement uses TRBV7-7 and TRBJ2-6; no clear D. The germline V gene encodes CDR1 SSHAT and CDR2 FNYEAQ (reference sequence). V was shortened by 5 bases and J by 0 bases, with 11 bases between the two germline ends. This CDR3 comprises 16 residues. The CDR3 region is CASSPTAYSGANVLTF. CDR3 nucleotide sequence: TGTGCCAGCAGCCCTACAGCTTACTCTGGGGCCAACGTCCTGACTTTC.

The DNA for the CDR3 is TGTGCCAGCAGCTTAATGCCCGAGTCGACAGATACGCAGTATTTT. This gives the protein CASSLMPESTDTQYF. V usage is TRBV7-3 and J usage is TRBJ2-3; D unresolved. Trimming pared 1 base from V and 3 bases from J, leaving 11 bases between. Germline lookup yields CDR1 SGHTA and CDR2 FQGTGA. The CDR3 sequence is 15 residues long.

The gene calls are TRBV9 and TRBJ2-5, with 15 bases that match TRBD2. Germline V lookup: CDR1 SGDLS, CDR2 YYNGEE. This CDR3 comprises 18 residues. J lost 6 bases, V lost 2 bases, and 11 bases had no gene match. CDR3 residues: CASSVSGLAGGSLQTQYF. In DNA form, the CDR3 reads TGTGCCAGCAGCGTCTCTGGACTAGCGGGGGGGAGTTTACAGACCCAGTACTTC. Complete variable domain (other parts from reference TRBV9 and TRBJ2-5): DSGVTQTPKHLITATGQRVTLRCSPRSGDLSVYWYQQSLDQGLQFLIQYYNGEERAKGNILERFSAQQFPDLHSELNLSSLELGDSALYFCASSVSGLAGGSLQTQYFGPGTRLLVL.

The chain uses TRBV6-5 and TRBJ2-1; D is possibly TRBD1 (5 bases). Germline CDR1 MNHEY, CDR2 SVGAGI. This CDR3 has 15 amino acids. V shed 2 bases and J shed 2 bases, with 10 bases lying between them. CDR3 amino acids: CASSYRQGPYNEQFF. CDR3 DNA sequence: TGTGCCAGCAGTTACCGGCAGGGCCCCTACAATGAGCAGTTCTTC.

The V and J genes are TRBV9 and TRBJ2-4; 9 bases agree with TRBD1. V trimming: 3 bases; J trimming: 6 bases; junction bases outside the gene matches: 4. CDR1 is SGDLS and CDR2 is YYNGEE in the germline V gene. The CDR3 spans 14 residues. DNA for the CDR3: TGTGCCAGCAGCGACGGGACAGGGATAAACATTCAGTACTTC. Protein product: CASSDGTGINIQYF.

The CDR3 region is CASSPRDRGYGYTF. In DNA form, the CDR3 reads TGTGCCAGCAGCCCACGGGACAGGGGCTATGGCTACACCTTC. J is TRBJ1-2 and V is TRBV11-2; the match to TRBD1 covers 10 bases. V was clipped by 5 bases and J by 4 bases; unmatched bases: 4. Germline CDR1 and CDR2: SGHAT and FQNNGV. This CDR3 is 14 amino acids long.

V is TRBV5-1 and J is TRBJ2-1; possible D gene TRBD2, 5 bases. In germline, CDR1 is SGHRS, CDR2 YFSETQ. V was trimmed by 0 bases and J by 10 bases, leaving 17 bases between them. CDR3 length: 15 residues. The CDR3 sequence is CASSLGLRTRGEQFF. CDR3 in DNA: TGCGCCAGCAGCTTGGGCCTCCGCACTCGAGGGGAGCAGTTCTTC.

The gene calls are TRBV5-4 and TRBJ2-7; weak D call: TRBD1 (6 bases). V lost 0 bases, J lost 8 bases, and 15 bases lay in between. The CDR3 totals 14 residues. CDR1 SGHNT and CDR2 YYREEE come from the germline V gene (reference sequence). The CDR3 region is CASSLVAGDNKQYF. The CDR3, as DNA: TGTGCCAGCAGCTTGGTTGCAGGGGACAATAAGCAGTACTTC.

CDR3 region: CASSARSWTGDSLGGYTF. Written as DNA, the CDR3 is TGTGCCAGCAGTGCCCGGAGCTGGACAGGGGACAGTCTAGGTGGCTACACCTTC. This chain connects TRBV28 to TRBJ1-2; 9 bases are a match to TRBD1. With 5 bases clipped from V and 7 bases from J, the junction kept 20 bases outside the gene matches. The CDR3 consists of 18 residues. Germline CDR1 is MDHEN and CDR2 is SYDVKM.

V gene TRBV19 combines with J gene TRBJ1-1, with D maybe TRBD1 (5 bases). The CDR3 extends over 14 amino acids. The ends were cut back, 4 bases at V and 1 base at J, with 10 bases in the middle. CDR1 and CDR2 from the germline V gene are LNHDA and SQIVND (reference sequence). Here the CDR3 reads CASSKSRANTEAFF. The CDR3 region has the DNA TGTGCCAGTAGTAAGTCCAGGGCGAACACTGAAGCTTTCTTT.